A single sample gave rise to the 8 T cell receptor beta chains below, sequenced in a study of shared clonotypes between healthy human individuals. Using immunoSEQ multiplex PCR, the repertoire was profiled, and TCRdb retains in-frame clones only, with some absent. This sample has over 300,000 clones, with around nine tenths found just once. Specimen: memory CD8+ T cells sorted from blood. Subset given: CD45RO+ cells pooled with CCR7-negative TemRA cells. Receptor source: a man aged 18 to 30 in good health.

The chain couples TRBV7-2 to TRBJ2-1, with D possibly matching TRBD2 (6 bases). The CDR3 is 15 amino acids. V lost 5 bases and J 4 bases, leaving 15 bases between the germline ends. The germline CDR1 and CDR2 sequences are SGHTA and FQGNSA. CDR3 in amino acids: CASSVGSSAYNEQFF. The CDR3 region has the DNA TGTGCCAGCAGCGTCGGGAGCTCCGCTTACAATGAGCAGTTCTTC.

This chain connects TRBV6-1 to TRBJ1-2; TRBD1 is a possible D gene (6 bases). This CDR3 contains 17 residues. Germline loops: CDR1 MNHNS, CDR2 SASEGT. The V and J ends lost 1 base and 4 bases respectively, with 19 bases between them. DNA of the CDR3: TGTGCCAGCAGTGAAGTTTACACTTGGGGGCCCCTCTATGGCTACACCTTC. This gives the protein CASSEVYTWGPLYGYTF.

This CDR3 is CASSYGDFGTQYF. CDR3 sequence (DNA): TGTGCCAGCAGTTACGGGGATTTCGGGACCCAGTACTTC. The V gene is TRBV6-5, the J gene TRBJ2-5; D is uncertain. The CDR3 length is 13 residues. Germline CDR1 is MNHEY and CDR2 is SVGAGI. Trimming left V 2 bases short and J 7 bases short, with 11 bases between.

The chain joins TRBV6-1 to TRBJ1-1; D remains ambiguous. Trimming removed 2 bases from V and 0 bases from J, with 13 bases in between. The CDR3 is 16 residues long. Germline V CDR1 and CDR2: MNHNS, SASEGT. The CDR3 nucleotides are TGTGCCAGCAGTGAACTACTGGGCAACCTGAACACTGAAGCTTTCTTT. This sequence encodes CASSELLGNLNTEAFF.

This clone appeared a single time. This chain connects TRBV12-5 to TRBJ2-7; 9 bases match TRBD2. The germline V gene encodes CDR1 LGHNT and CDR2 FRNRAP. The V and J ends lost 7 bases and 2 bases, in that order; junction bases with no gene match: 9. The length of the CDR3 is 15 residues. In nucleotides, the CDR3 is TGTGCTAGTGTCCACGCGCGGGAGGGGCCCTACGAGCAGTACTTC. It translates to CASVHAREGPYEQYF.

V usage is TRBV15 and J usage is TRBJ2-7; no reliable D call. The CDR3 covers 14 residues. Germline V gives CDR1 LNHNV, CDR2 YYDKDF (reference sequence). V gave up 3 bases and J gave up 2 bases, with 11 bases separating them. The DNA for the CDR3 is TGTGCCACCAGCAGCTTGACGGTGACCTACGAGCAGTACTTC. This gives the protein CATSSLTVTYEQYF.

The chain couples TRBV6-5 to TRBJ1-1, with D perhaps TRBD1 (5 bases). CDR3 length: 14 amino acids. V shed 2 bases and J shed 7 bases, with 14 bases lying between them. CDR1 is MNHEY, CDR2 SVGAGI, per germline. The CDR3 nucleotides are TGTGCCAGCAGTTACGGGGAAGGGGTCCTTGAAGCTTTCTTT. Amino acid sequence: CASSYGEGVLEAFF.

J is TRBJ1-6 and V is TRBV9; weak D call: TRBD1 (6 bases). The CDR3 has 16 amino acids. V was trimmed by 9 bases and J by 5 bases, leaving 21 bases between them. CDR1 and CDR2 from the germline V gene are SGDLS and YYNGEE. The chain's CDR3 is CATQPGHRLDNSPLHF. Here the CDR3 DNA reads TGTGCCACACAACCGGGACACAGGTTAGATAATTCACCCCTCCACTTT.